Shown below are 4 T cell receptor beta chains from a single sample sequenced in a study of technical replicates of blood from several donors. Profiling relied on immunoSEQ multiplex PCR, and the TCRdb table lists in-frame clones only, not all of them. The sample has just over 75,000 clones; approximately 93% are singletons. The sequenced sample consisted of T cells isolated from PBMCs. The receptor set was obtained from a human donor in good health.

V and J are TRBV9 and TRBJ2-3; 8 bases agree with TRBD1. Trimming at V came to 3 bases and at J to 4 bases, leaving 1 base not matched to a gene. Germline V lookup: CDR1 SGDLS, CDR2 YYNGEE. The CDR3 is 13 amino acids. CDR3 sequence (DNA): TGTGCCAGCAGCGCCAGGGGGCCAGATACGCAGTATTTT. This sequence encodes CASSARGPDTQYF.

The V and J genes are TRBV19 and TRBJ2-7, with TRBD2 matching over 11 bases. Per the germline V gene, CDR1 is LNHDA and CDR2 is SQIVND (reference sequence). The trim removed 11 bases at V and 4 bases at J, leaving 4 bases unmatched. The CDR3 has 12 residues. In nucleotides, the CDR3 is TGTGCCGGGCTAGCGGGAGGTTACGAGCAGTACTTC. Its protein product is CAGLAGGYEQYF. The entire variable domain, with the rest obtained from reference TRBV19 and TRBJ2-7, is as follows: DGGITQSPKYLFRKEGQNVTLSCEQNLNHDAMYWYRQDPGQGLRLIYYSQIVNDFQKGDIAEGYSVSREKKESFPLTVTSAQKNPTAFYLCAGLAGGYEQYFGPGTRLTVT.

The chain recombines TRBV7-3 with TRBJ1-1; D not resolved. Trimming took 5 bases from V and 5 from J, leaving 9 bases between them. CDR1 is SGHTA, CDR2 FQGTGA, per germline. This CDR3 spans 12 amino acids. The CDR3 DNA follows: TGTGCCAGCAGCCCCACGGGTACTGAAGCTTTCTTT. Protein: CASSPTGTEAFF. Full variable domain (remainder filled in from reference TRBV7-3 and TRBJ1-1): GAGVSQTPSNKVTEKGKYVELRCDPISGHTALYWYRQSLGQGPEFLIYFQGTGAADDSGLPNDRFFAVRPEGSVSTLKIQRTERGDSAVYLCASSPTGTEAFFGQGTRLTVV.

The rearrangement uses TRBV28 and TRBJ1-1; D perhaps matches TRBD1 (5 bases). Trimming took 4 bases from V and 7 from J, leaving 16 bases between them. Germline CDR1 MDHEN, CDR2 SYDVKM. The CDR3 has 14 residues. The CDR3 DNA is TGTGCCAGCAGTTCGCCCTCATCCACAGGTGAAGCTTTCTTT. Amino acid sequence: CASSSPSSTGEAFF.